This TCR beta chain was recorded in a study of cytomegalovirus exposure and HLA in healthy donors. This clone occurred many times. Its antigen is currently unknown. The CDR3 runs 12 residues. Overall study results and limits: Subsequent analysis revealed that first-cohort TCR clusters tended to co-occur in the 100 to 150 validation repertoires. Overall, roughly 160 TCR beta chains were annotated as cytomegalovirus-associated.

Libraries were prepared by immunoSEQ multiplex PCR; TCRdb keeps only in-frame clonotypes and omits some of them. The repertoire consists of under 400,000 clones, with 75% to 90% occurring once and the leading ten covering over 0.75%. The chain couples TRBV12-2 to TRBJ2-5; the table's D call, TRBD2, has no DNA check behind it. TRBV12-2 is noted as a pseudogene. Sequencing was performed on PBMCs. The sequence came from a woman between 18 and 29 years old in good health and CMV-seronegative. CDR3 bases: TGTGCAAGTCGCCTTAGACAAGAGACCCAGTACTTC. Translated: CASRLRQETQYF.